This TCR beta chain is from a study of Graves' ophthalmopathy and Graves' hyperthyroidism. Study-level background: Peripheral blood sampling preceded any treatment and occurred at initial diagnosis.

This clonotype has only a few counts. CDR3 regions of TCR beta were amplified from RNA transcripts. HTBI primers were used in a first-round RT-PCR, which preceded a second-round multiplex PCR. MiXCR, run by TCRdb on the multiplex PCR reads, gives a single entry per CDR3 protein. Among a few hundred thousand distinct CDR3 sequences listed, about 17% were seen once. CDR3 length: 15 amino acids. Germline CDR1 and CDR2: MDHEN and SYDVKM. V was shortened by 9 bases and J by 5 bases, with 22 bases between the two germline ends. The genes are TRBV28 and TRBJ2-5; the D gene is possibly TRBD2 (6 bases). The source material was peripheral blood. This TCR was recovered from a woman aged 18 to 35 with Graves' ophthalmopathy. CDR3 sequence: CASMGWGDRGETQYF. CDR3 nucleotide sequence: TGTGCCAGTATGGGTTGGGGGGATCGCGGGGAGACCCAGTACTTC.